The 10 T cell receptor beta chains presented below share a single source sample, sequenced in a study of blood T cell repertoires in COVID-19. TCRdb's table, derived via immunoSEQ multiplex PCR, lists solely in-frame clones and lacks some. The sample has some 70,000 clones, roughly 87% seen once. What was sequenced was peripheral blood. The source of these receptors is a woman in her fifties or sixties with COVID-19, enrolled during active disease.

V usage is TRBV7-2 and J usage is TRBJ2-7; 11 nucleotides match TRBD2. V was pared by 3 bases and J by 4 bases, with 2 bases of the junction left unmatched. Germline V CDR1 and CDR2: SGHTA, FQGNSA. CDR3 size: 14 residues. In nucleotides, the CDR3 is TGTGCCAGCAGCTTGGTAGCGGGAGGGTACGAGCAGTACTTC. Its translation: CASSLVAGGYEQYF.

The V and J genes are TRBV19 and TRBJ1-1; tentatively, D is TRBD1 (5 bases). CDR1 is LNHDA, CDR2 SQIVND, per germline (reference sequence). V was clipped by 4 bases and J by 1 base, with 7 bases between them. This CDR3 region has 13 residues. CDR3 bases: TGTGCCAGTAGTAGTGGGGCGAACACTGAAGCTTTCTTT. Amino acid sequence: CASSSGANTEAFF.

The chain combines TRBV11-1 with TRBJ2-5, with TRBD2 matching over 9 bases. CDR3 length equals 13 residues. Germline CDR1 reads SGHAT; CDR2 reads FQDESV (reference sequence). The J segment lost 11 bases and the V segment lost 2 bases, leaving 6 bases of the junction unmatched. CDR3 sequence (DNA): TGTGCCAGCAGCTTAATCGGACTAGCGAGTCAGTACTTC. It translates to CASSLIGLASQYF. Together with reference TRBV11-1 and TRBJ2-5, the CDR3 gives the full variable domain: EAEVAQSPRYKITEKSQAVAFWCDPISGHATLYWYRQILGQGPELLVQFQDESVVDDSQLPKDRFSAERLKGVDSTLKIQPAELGDSAMYLCASSLIGLASQYFGPGTRLLVL.

The chain links TRBV30 to TRBJ1-6; 8 bases map to TRBD1. Per the germline V gene, CDR1 is GTSNPN and CDR2 is SVGIG (reference sequence). J gave up 7 bases and V 4 bases, and 3 bases lay outside the gene matches. The CDR3 runs 13 residues. Here the CDR3 reads CAWTRTGNSPLHF. The CDR3 nucleotides read TGTGCCTGGACCCGGACAGGGAATTCACCCCTCCACTTT.

The CDR3 protein is CASSLSSNTGELFF. CDR3 nucleotides: TGTGCCAGCAGCCTCTCGTCGAACACCGGGGAGCTGTTTTTT. The V and J genes are TRBV3-1 (or the pseudogene TRBV3-2) and TRBJ2-2; D gene ambiguous. This CDR3 contains 14 residues. Trimming shortened V by 4 bases and J by 0 bases, and 6 bases separated the two germline ends. CDR1 is LGHDT, CDR2 YNNKEL, per germline (reference sequence).

This clone was counted between two and nine times. The chain employs TRBV6-5 and TRBJ2-2; 7 bases align to TRBD2. Trimming removed 6 bases from V and 1 base from J; junction bases left unmatched: 5. CDR1 MNHEY and CDR2 SVGAGI come from the germline V gene. The CDR3 spans 15 residues. CDR3 residues: CASRRGGRNTGELFF. In DNA, the CDR3 is TGTGCCAGCAGGAGGGGCGGGAGGAACACCGGGGAGCTGTTTTTT.

The genes are TRBV5-4 and TRBJ2-3; TRBD2 agrees at 8 bases. Germline V gives CDR1 SGHNT, CDR2 YYREEE (reference sequence). V dropped 1 base and J dropped 3; count of bases not matched to a gene: 4. The CDR3 has 15 amino acids. The CDR3 sequence is CASSLQRGKTDTQYF. The CDR3 DNA reads as TGTGCCAGCAGCTTGCAGCGGGGGAAAACAGATACGCAGTATTTT.

This chain uses TRBV5-4 with TRBJ2-1; 9 bases map to TRBD2. The CDR3 consists of 16 residues. With V trimmed by 4 bases and J by 8 bases, 13 bases remained unmatched. CDR1 and CDR2 (germline): SGHNT, YYREEE (reference sequence). CDR3 protein: CASSPRGGRAADEQFF. The CDR3 DNA reads TGTGCCAGCAGCCCGAGGGGCGGGAGGGCCGCGGATGAGCAGTTCTTC.

This clone was detected a few times. J is TRBJ1-5 and V is TRBV12-3 or TRBV12-4, with a tentative D call TRBD1 (5 bases). CDR3 length: 13 residues. Trimming removed 6 bases at V and 6 bases at J, with 12 bases between. CDR3 in amino acids: CASSAQGVQPQHF. Here the CDR3 DNA reads TGTGCCAGCAGCGCTCAGGGCGTTCAGCCCCAGCATTTT.

The chain carries TRBV27 and TRBJ2-1, with a tentative D call TRBD2 (5 bases). This CDR3 has 20 amino acids. The germline gives CDR1 MNHEY, CDR2 SMNVEV (reference sequence). Trimming left V 0 bases short and J 2 bases short, with 23 bases between. The CDR3 reads CASSLSRLPLRPAPYNEQFF. As DNA, the CDR3 is TGTGCCAGCAGTTTATCCAGACTACCCCTTCGACCGGCCCCCTACAATGAGCAGTTCTTC.